Shown below are 17 T cell receptor beta chains from a single sample sequenced in a study of identical twins. A single record per CDR3 protein comes from TCRdb applying MiXCR to the 5' RACE reads. The sample shows around 250,000 distinct CDR3 sequences, about 8.9% of them seen only once. A further study also used this sample, focusing on yellow fever vaccine responses in identical twins.

Sequencing input: CD8+ T cells sorted from blood. Receptors were obtained from a woman aged 18 to 35 in good health.

The chain has TRBV9 and TRBJ2-1, with D perhaps matching TRBD2 (6 bases). V was shortened by 1 base and J by 6 bases, with 20 bases between the two germline ends. Germline CDR1 reads SGDLS; CDR2 reads YYNGEE. The CDR3 runs to 17 residues. CDR3 coding DNA: TGTGCCAGCAGCGTATTCCCCGGGACTTCGCCGGGCAATGAGCAGTTCTTC. Translated: CASSVFPGTSPGNEQFF.

There are many counts of this clonotype. The genes are TRBV10-2 and TRBJ2-3; 9 bases fit TRBD1. Germline trimming cut 7 bases from V and 1 base from J; bases unmatched to any gene: 6. CDR3 length: 15 amino acids. Per the germline V gene, CDR1 is WSHSY and CDR2 is SAAADI. In nucleotides, the CDR3 is TGCGCCAGCAAAACGACAGGGGGTGGCACAGATACGCAGTATTTT. This gives the protein CASKTTGGGTDTQYF.

This clonotype showed up many times. Mismatch with germline at one junction end may stem from a read error. This chain links TRBV5-1 with TRBJ2-7; no firm D call. The CDR3 is 11 residues long. Looked up from germline, CDR1 is SGHRS and CDR2 is YFSETQ. The CDR3 bases are TGTGCCAGCAGCTTGGTAGGCGAGCAGTACTTC. Translated: CASSLVGEQYF. Complete variable domain (other parts from reference TRBV5-1 and TRBJ2-7): KAGVTQTPRYLIKTRGQQVTLSCSPISGHRSVSWYQQTPGQGLQFLFEYFSETQRNKGNFPGRFSGRQFSNSRSEMNVSTLELGDSALYLCASSLVGEQYFGPGTRLTVT.

This clonotype showed up just a few times. This chain joins TRBV7-9 and TRBJ1-4; D gene unclear. V lost 5 bases and J lost 7, with 11 bases in between. CDR3 size: 13 residues. Germline V gives CDR1 SEHNR, CDR2 FQNEAQ (reference sequence). The CDR3 sequence: CASSPPDGEKLFF. The CDR3 DNA reads as TGTGCCAGCAGCCCCCCTGACGGTGAAAAACTGTTTTTT.

This sequence joins TRBV9 and TRBJ2-1; 8 bases match TRBD2. The germline gives CDR1 SGDLS, CDR2 YYNGEE. CDR3 size: 15 residues. With V trimmed by 0 bases and J by 7 bases, 6 bases remained unmatched. CDR3 region: CASSVGSGIGNEQFF. For the CDR3, the DNA is TGTGCCAGCAGCGTAGGTAGCGGGATTGGGAATGAGCAGTTCTTC.

The rearrangement links TRBV7-2 to TRBJ2-1; 8 bases agree with TRBD2. Germline V CDR1 and CDR2: SGHTA, FQGNSA. CDR3 length: 18 amino acids. V shed 0 bases, J shed 2 bases, and the junction held 9 bases outside the gene matches. CDR3 protein: CASSLAPPSGYTYNEQFF. CDR3 nucleotide sequence: TGTGCCAGCAGCTTAGCTCCCCCTAGCGGGTATACCTACAATGAGCAGTTCTTC.

The chain employs TRBV15 and TRBJ2-2; tentatively, D is TRBD2 (5 bases). V was pared by 8 bases and J by 6 bases, with 7 bases between. There are 11 residues in the CDR3. Germline assignment: CDR1 LNHNV and CDR2 YYDKDF (reference sequence). The CDR3 here is CATEGPGELFF. CDR3 in DNA: TGTGCCACCGAGGGTCCCGGGGAGCTGTTTTTT.

The rearrangement joins TRBV28 to TRBJ2-7; D assignment may be TRBD1 or TRBD2 (5 bases each). Germline CDR1 is MDHEN and CDR2 is SYDVKM. V shed 1 base and J shed 4 bases, with 14 bases lying between them. CDR3 length: 15 amino acids. CDR3 nucleotide sequence: TGTGCCAGCAGTTTATTGAGGGACGACGCGTACGAGCAGTACTTC. This sequence encodes CASSLLRDDAYEQYF.

J is TRBJ2-2 and V is TRBV5-6; 8 positions agree with TRBD2. The J segment lost 4 bases and the V segment lost 7 bases, leaving 27 bases of the junction unmatched. Looked up from germline, CDR1 is SGHDT and CDR2 is YYEEEE. This CDR3 spans 21 amino acids. This CDR3 reads CASGLGFIGTGGPVTTGELFF. CDR3 DNA: TGTGCCAGCGGCCTGGGGTTTATCGGGACGGGGGGGCCCGTAACCACCGGGGAGCTGTTTTTT.

The sample holds a few counts of this clonotype. The rearrangement uses TRBV28 and TRBJ1-1; D is unclear. Trimming shortened V by 3 bases and J by 0 bases, and 8 bases separated the two germline ends. The CDR3 consists of 14 residues. Germline V gene data show CDR1 as MDHEN and CDR2 as SYDVKM. The CDR3 here is CASSLWTLNTEAFF. In DNA, the CDR3 is TGTGCCAGCAGTTTGTGGACCTTGAACACTGAAGCTTTCTTT.

This clonotype was recorded many times. The rearrangement uses TRBV29-1 and TRBJ2-1; TRBD1 matches at 9 bases. The CDR3 has 15 amino acids. Germline trimming cut 1 base from V and 7 bases from J; bases unmatched to any gene: 8. Per the germline V gene, CDR1 is SQVTM and CDR2 is ANQGSEA. The CDR3 region is CSVEGSTGGWNEQFF. The DNA of the CDR3 is TGCAGCGTTGAAGGATCAACAGGGGGCTGGAATGAGCAGTTCTTC.

The chain recombines TRBV4-2 with TRBJ2-2; D may be TRBD1 (7 bases). The CDR3 is made up of 17 amino acids. Trimming shortened V by 4 bases and J by 5 bases, and 20 bases separated the two germline ends. Germline values: CDR1 LGHNA, CDR2 YNFKEQ. CDR3 in DNA: TGTGCCAGCAGCCTTCGCGAGACAGGGAGGTTGACCGGGGAGCTGTTTTTT. Protein sequence: CASSLRETGRLTGELFF.

This clonotype occurred a few times. This rearrangement joins TRBV7-6 to TRBJ2-3; a weak D match, TRBD2 (5 bases). Trimming left V 4 bases short and J 0 bases short, with 14 bases between. From germline, CDR1 is SGHVS and CDR2 FNYEAQ. CDR3 length: 16 residues. The CDR3: CASSYGFRGSTDTQYF. CDR3 bases: TGTGCCAGCAGCTATGGCTTTCGGGGAAGCACAGATACGCAGTATTTT.

The sample holds many counts of this clonotype. The rearrangement links TRBV15 to TRBJ1-6, with TRBD1 as a possible D gene (6 bases). The CDR3 totals 15 residues. CDR1 is LNHNV, CDR2 YYDKDF, per germline (reference sequence). V shed 0 bases and J shed 8 bases, with 11 bases lying between them. CDR3 in DNA: TGTGCCACCAGCAGAGACAGGGGCAGGGATTCACCCCTCCACTTT. It specifies CATSRDRGRDSPLHF.

This chain connects TRBV2 to TRBJ2-7; D is unclear. Trimming left V 3 bases short and J 3 bases short, with 15 bases between. This CDR3 contains 15 residues. CDR1 is SNHLY and CDR2 is FYNNEI in the germline V gene. CDR3 residues: CASSDWSISGYEQYF. CDR3 sequence (DNA): TGTGCCAGCAGTGACTGGTCTATCTCAGGCTACGAGCAGTACTTC.

The sample holds a few counts of this clonotype. The CDR3, as DNA: TGTGCCAGCAGCTTAGCCGCACCAGATACGCAGTATTTT. Its translation: CASSLAAPDTQYF. The chain couples TRBV7-6 to TRBJ2-3; D is uncertain. The CDR3 is 13 residues long. The V end lost 0 bases, the J end lost 4 bases, and 5 bases lay between the germline ends. Germline V gene lookup returns CDR1 SGHVS and CDR2 FNYEAQ.

J is TRBJ2-5 and V is TRBV7-9, with TRBD1 matching 9 bases. With V trimmed by 1 base and J by 2 bases, 2 bases remained unmatched. CDR1 is SEHNR, CDR2 FQNEAQ, per germline (reference sequence). The CDR3 consists of 15 residues. The CDR3 nucleotides read TGTGCCAGCAGCTTAGTGGGACAGGGTCAAGAGACCCAGTACTTC. This translates into CASSLVGQGQETQYF.